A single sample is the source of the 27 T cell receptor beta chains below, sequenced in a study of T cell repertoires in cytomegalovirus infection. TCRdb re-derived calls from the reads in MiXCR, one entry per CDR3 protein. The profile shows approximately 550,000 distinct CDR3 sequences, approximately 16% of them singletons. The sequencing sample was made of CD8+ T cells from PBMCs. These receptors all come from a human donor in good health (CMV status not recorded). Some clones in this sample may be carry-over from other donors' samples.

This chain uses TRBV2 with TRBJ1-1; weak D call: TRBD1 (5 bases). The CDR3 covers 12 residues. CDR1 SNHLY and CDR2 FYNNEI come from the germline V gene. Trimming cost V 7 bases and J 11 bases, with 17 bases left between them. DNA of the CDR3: TGTGCCAGCATAGACAGCGGATTGGGGGCTTTCTTT. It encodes CASIDSGLGAFF.

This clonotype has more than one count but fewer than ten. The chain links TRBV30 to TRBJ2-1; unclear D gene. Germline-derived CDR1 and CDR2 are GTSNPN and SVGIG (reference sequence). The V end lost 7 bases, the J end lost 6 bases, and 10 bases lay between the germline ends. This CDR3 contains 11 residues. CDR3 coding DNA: TGTGCCTCCCGAATGGCCAATGAGCAGTTCTTC. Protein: CASRMANEQFF.

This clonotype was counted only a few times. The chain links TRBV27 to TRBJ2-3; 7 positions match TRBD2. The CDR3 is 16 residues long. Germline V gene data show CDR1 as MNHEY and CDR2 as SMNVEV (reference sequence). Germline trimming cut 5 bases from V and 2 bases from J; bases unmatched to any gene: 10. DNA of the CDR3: TGTGCCAGCAGTGACGGAGGTAGCGGGTTCACAGATACGCAGTATTTT. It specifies CASSDGGSGFTDTQYF.

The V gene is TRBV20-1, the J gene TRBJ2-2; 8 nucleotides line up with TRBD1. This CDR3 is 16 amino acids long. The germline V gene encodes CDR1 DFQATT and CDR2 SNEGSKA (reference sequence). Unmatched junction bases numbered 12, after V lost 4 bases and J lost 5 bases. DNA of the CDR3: TGCAGTGCTACCTCTCAAGGGACAGGAGGGACCGGGGAGCTGTTTTTT. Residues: CSATSQGTGGTGELFF.

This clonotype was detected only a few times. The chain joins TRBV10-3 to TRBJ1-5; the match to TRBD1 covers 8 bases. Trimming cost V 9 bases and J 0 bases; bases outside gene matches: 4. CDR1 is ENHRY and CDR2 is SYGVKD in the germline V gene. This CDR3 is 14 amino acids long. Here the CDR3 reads CAISGQGSNQPQHF. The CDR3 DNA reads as TGTGCCATATCAGGACAGGGTAGCAATCAGCCCCAGCATTTT.

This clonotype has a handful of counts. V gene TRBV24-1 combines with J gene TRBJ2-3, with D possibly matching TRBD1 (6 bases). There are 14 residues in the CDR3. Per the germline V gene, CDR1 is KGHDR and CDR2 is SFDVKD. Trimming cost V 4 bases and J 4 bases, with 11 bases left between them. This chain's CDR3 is CATSDLRQADTQYF. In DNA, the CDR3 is TGTGCCACCAGTGACCTCAGACAGGCAGATACGCAGTATTTT.

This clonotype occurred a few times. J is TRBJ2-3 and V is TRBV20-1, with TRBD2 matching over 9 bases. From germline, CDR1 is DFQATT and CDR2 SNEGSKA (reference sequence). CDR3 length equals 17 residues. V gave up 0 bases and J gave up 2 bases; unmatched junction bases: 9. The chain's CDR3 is CSARDQGLAGITDTQYF. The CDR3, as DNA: TGCAGTGCTAGAGATCAAGGTCTAGCGGGGATCACAGATACGCAGTATTTT.

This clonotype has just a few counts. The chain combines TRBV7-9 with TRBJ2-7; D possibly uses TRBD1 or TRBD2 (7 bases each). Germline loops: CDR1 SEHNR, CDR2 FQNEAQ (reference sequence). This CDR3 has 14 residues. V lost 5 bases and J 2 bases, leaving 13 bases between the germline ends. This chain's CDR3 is CASSGGDSAYEQYF. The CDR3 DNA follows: TGTGCCAGCAGCGGGGGGGACAGTGCCTACGAGCAGTACTTC.

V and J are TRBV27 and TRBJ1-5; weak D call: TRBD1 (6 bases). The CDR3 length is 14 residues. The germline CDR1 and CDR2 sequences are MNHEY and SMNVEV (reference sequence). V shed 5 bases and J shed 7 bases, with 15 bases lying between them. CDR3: CASSPLETGQPQHF. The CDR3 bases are TGTGCCAGCAGTCCCCTGGAGACAGGACAGCCCCAGCATTTT.

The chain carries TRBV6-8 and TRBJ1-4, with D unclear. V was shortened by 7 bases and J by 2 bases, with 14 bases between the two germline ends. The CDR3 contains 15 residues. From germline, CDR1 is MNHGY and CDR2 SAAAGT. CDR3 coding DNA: TGTGCCAGCATTCGACTTACGGGGACTAATGAAAAACTGTTTTTT. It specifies CASIRLTGTNEKLFF.

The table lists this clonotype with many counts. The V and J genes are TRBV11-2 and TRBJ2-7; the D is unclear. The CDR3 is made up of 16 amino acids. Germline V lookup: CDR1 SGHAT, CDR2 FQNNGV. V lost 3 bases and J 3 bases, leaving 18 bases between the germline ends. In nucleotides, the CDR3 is TGTGCCAGCAGCTTGATAGACCGGAGCCCCGACTACGAGCAGTACTTC. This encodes CASSLIDRSPDYEQYF. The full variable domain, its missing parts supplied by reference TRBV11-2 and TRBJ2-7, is EAGVAQSPRYKIIEKRQSVAFWCNPISGHATLYWYQQILGQGPKLLIQFQNNGVVDDSQLPKDRFSAERLKGVDSTLKIQPAKLEDSAVYLCASSLIDRSPDYEQYFGPGTRLTVT.

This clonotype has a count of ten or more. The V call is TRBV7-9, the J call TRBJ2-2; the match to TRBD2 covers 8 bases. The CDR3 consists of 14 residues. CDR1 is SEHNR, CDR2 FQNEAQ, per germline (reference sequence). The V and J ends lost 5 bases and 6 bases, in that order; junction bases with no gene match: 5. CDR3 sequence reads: CASSLTRGAGELFF. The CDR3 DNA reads TGTGCCAGCAGCCTGACGCGGGGGGCCGGGGAGCTGTTTTTT. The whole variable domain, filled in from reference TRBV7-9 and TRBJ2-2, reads DTGVSQNPRHKITKRGQNVTFRCDPISEHNRLYWYRQTLGQGPEFLTYFQNEAQLEKSRLLSDRFSAERPKGSFSTLEIQRTEQGDSAMYLCASSLTRGAGELFFGEGSRLTVL.

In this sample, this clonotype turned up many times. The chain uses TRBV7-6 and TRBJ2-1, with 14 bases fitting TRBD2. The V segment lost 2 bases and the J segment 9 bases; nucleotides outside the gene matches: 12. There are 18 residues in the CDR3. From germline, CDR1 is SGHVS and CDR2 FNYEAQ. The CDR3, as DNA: TGTGCCAGCAGCTTACGGCTGGCGGTGACTAGCGGGAGGGGTGAGCAGTTCTTC. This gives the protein CASSLRLAVTSGRGEQFF.

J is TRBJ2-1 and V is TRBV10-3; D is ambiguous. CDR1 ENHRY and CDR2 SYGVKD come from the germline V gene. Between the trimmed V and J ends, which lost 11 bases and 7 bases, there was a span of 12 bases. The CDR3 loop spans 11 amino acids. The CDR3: CAAQTRNEQFF. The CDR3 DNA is TGTGCCGCCCAGACTCGAAATGAGCAGTTCTTC.

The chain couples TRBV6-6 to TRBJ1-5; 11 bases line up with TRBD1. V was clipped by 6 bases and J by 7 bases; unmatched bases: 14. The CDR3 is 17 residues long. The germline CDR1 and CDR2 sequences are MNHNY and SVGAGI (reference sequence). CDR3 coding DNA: TGTGCCAGCAGCCCCCTCCCGGGACAGGGGGTGAGGCAGCCCCAGCATTTT. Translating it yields CASSPLPGQGVRQPQHF.

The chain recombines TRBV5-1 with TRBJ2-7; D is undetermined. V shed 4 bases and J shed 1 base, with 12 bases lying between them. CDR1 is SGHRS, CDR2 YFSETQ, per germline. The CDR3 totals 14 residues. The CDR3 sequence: CASSRVSGSYEQYF. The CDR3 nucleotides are TGCGCCAGCAGCCGGGTGTCAGGTTCCTACGAGCAGTACTTC.

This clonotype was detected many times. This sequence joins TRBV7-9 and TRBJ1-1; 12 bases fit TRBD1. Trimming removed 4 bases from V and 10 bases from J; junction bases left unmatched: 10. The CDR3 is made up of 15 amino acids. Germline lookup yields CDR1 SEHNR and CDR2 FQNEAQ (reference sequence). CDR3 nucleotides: TGTGCCAGCAGCTCCGCCTCCCGGGACAGGGGGCTAGCTTTCTTT. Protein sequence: CASSSASRDRGLAFF.

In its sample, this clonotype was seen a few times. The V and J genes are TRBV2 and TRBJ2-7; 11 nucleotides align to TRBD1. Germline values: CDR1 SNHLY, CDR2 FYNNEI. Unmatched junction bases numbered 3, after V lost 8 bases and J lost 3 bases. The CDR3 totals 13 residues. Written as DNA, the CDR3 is TGTGCCAGCGAGGGACAGGGGGACTACGAGCAGTACTTC. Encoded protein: CASEGQGDYEQYF.

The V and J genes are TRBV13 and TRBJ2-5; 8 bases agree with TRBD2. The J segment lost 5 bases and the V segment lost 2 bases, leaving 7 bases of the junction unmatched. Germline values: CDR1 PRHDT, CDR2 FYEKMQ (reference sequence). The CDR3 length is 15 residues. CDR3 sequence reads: CASSLTGGPGETQYF. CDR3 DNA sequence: TGTGCCAGCAGCTTAACGGGAGGGCCGGGGGAGACCCAGTACTTC.

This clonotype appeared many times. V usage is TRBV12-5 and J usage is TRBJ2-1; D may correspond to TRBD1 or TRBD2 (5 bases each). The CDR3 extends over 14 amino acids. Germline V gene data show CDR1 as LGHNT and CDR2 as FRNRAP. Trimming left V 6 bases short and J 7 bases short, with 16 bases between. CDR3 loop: CASGLGTPLNEQFF. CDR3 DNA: TGTGCTAGTGGCCTCGGGACCCCACTGAATGAGCAGTTCTTC. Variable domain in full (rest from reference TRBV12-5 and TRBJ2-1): DARVTQTPRHKVTEMGQEVTMRCQPILGHNTVFWYRQTMMQGLELLAYFRNRAPLDDSGMPKDRFSAEMPDATLATLKIQPSEPRDSAVYFCASGLGTPLNEQFFGPGTRLTVL.

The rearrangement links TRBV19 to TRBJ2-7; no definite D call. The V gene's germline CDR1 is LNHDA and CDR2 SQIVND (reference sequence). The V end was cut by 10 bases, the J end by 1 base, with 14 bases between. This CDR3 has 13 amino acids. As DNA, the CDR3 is TGTGCCACCTCGACATTGCCGTCCTACGAGCAGTACTTC. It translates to CATSTLPSYEQYF.

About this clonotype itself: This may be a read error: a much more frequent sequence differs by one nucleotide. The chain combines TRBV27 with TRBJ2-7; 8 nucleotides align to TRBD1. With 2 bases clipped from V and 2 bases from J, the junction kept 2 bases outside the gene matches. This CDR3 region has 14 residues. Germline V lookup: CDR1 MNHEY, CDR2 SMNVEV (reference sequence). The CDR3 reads CASSLRGQAYEQYF. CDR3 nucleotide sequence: TGTGCCAGCAGTTTAAGGGGACAGGCCTACGAGCAGTACTTC.

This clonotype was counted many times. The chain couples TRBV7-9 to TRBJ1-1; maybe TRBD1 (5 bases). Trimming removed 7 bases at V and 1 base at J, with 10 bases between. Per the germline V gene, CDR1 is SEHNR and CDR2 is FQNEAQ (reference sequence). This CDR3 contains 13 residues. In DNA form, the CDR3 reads TGTGCCAGCAAGGAGGGGAAGAACACTGAAGCTTTCTTT. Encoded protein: CASKEGKNTEAFF.

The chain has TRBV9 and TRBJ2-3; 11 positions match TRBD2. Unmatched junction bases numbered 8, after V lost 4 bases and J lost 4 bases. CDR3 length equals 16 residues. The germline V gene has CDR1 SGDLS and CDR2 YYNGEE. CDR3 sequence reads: CASSSLAGEAADTQYF. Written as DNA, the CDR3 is TGTGCCAGCAGCTCACTAGCGGGGGAGGCTGCAGATACGCAGTATTTT.

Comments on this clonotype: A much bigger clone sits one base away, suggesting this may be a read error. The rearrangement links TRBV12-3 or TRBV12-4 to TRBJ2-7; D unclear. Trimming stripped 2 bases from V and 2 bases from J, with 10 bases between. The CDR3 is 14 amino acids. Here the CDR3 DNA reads TGTGCCAGCAGTTTAAGCGTCACGCCCTACGAGCAGTACTTC. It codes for CASSLSVTPYEQYF.

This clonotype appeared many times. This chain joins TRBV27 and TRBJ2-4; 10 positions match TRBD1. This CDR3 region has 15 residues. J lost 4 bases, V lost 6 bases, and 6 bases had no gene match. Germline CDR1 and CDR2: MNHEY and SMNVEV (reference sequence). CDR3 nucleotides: TGTGCCAGCAGCCGAGCGGGACAGGGGAAAAACATTCAGTACTTC. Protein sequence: CASSRAGQGKNIQYF.

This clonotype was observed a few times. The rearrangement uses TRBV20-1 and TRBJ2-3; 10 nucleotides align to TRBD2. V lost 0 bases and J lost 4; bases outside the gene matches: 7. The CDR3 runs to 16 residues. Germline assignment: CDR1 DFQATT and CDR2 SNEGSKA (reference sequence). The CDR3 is CSARDSGSGRSDTQYF. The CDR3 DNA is TGCAGTGCTAGAGATAGTGGTAGCGGGAGGTCAGATACGCAGTATTTT.